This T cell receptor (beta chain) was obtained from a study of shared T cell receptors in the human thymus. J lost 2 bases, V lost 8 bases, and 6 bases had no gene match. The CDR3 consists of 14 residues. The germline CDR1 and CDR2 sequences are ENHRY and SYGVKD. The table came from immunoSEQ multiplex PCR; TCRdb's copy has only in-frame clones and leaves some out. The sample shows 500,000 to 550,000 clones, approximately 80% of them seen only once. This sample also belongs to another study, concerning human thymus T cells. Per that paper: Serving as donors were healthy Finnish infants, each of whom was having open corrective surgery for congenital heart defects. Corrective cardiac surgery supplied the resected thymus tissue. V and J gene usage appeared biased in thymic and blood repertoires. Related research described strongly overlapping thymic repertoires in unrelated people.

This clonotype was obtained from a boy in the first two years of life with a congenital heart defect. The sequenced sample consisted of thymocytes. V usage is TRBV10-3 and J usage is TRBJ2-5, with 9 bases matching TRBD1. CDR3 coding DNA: TGTGCCATCGCGGAGACAGGGGGACAAGAGACCCAGTACTTC. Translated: CAIAETGGQETQYF.